These T cell receptor beta chains were read from a single sample in a study of cytomegalovirus exposure and HLA in healthy donors. Repertoires were generated with immunoSEQ multiplex PCR, while TCRdb's copy carries only in-frame clones and drops some. This sample has some 120,000 clones, with 73% found just once. Sequencing used PBMCs. The receptors were gathered from a middle-aged woman in good health and CMV-seronegative. The CDR3 runs from the conserved cysteine through the conserved F or W. Each record gives: V gene, clone size, J gene, D gene, CDR3 DNA, CDR3 protein. D genes are given only for firm matches. Size values are once, few and many counts, or a class for expanded clones, and some rows have none.

>TRBV6-5|NA|TRBJ2-2|TRBD1
TGTGCCAGCAGTACAGGGGCCCTCCACACCGGGGAGCTGTTTTTT
CASSTGALHTGELFF
>TRBV27|NA|TRBJ1-6|NA
TGTGCCAGCAGCCCACTTGGCTATAATTCACCCCTCCACTTT
CASSPLGYNSPLHF
>TRBV2|few|TRBJ1-1|NA
TGTGCCAGCTCAAAGACAGCGAACACTGAAGCTTTCTTT
CASSKTANTEAFF
>TRBV6-5|NA|TRBJ2-3|TRBD1
TGTGCCAGCAGTTCCCAGGGGGCTAACACAGATACGCAGTATTTT
CASSSQGANTDTQYF
>TRBV19|NA|TRBJ1-2|TRBD1
TGTGCCAGTAGTCGGGGCTGGATCGGGGGACAGAACTATGGCTACACCTTC
CASSRGWIGGQNYGYTF
>TRBV6-5|NA|TRBJ2-2|TRBD1
TGTGCCAGCAGTTACCACCCGGGACAGGGGCCCGGGGAGCTGTTTTTT
CASSYHPGQGPGELFF
>TRBV11-2|NA|TRBJ1-5|TRBD1
TGTGCCAGCAGGATTCTTACGGACAGGGAGGACGGTAGCAATCAGCCCCAGCATTTT
CASRILTDREDGSNQPQHF
>TRBV7-2|NA|TRBJ2-3|NA
TGTGCCAGCAGCCGGGTGAGCACAGATACGCAGTATTTT
CASSRVSTDTQYF
>TRBV5-5|NA|TRBJ1-3|NA
TGTGCCAGCAGCTTGTTTTCCAGAAACTCTGGAAACACCATATATTTT
CASSLFSRNSGNTIYF
>TRBV10-3|NA|TRBJ2-5|NA
TGTGCCATCAGTGACAGGGAGGCTTGGGAGACCCAGTACTTC
CAISDREAWETQYF
>TRBV14|NA|TRBJ1-2|NA
TGTGCCAGCAGCCGAAGAGGGAATTGGAACTATGGCTACACCTTC
CASSRRGNWNYGYTF
>TRBV28|NA|TRBJ2-1|TRBD2
TGTGCCAGCAGTTTATCGGGACTAGGGGTTGGTGAGCAGTTCTTC
CASSLSGLGVGEQFF
>TRBV30|NA|TRBJ1-4|TRBD1
TGTGCCTGGAGCTTCGGGACAGGGGGAGAAAAACTGTTTTTT
CAWSFGTGGEKLFF
>TRBV5-1|NA|TRBJ1-3|NA
TGCGCCAGCAGCAGCGGGGGGCAGTCGGGAAACACCATATATTTT
CASSSGGQSGNTIYF
>TRBV19|NA|TRBJ1-2|NA
TGTGCCAGTAGCCTTGAGTTCCCAATATCCTCTGGCTACACCTTC
CASSLEFPISSGYTF
>TRBV6-4|NA|TRBJ2-3|TRBD2
TGTGCCAGCAGTGACTCTAGCGGGGGGGCAGATACGCAGTATTTT
CASSDSSGGADTQYF
>TRBV29-1|once|TRBJ2-1|NA
TGCAGCGTTGAATTCCAGGGCCCCGCCAATGAGCAGTTCTTC
CSVEFQGPANEQFF
>TRBV6-1|NA|TRBJ1-2|TRBD1
TGTGCCAGCAGGGACAGGGCTAACTATGGCTACACCTTC
CASRDRANYGYTF
>TRBV2|NA|TRBJ2-7|NA
TGTGCCAGTGGGGCGGACAGTTGGTACGAGCAGTACTTC
CASGADSWYEQYF
>TRBV7-3|NA|TRBJ2-2|NA
TGTGCCAGCAGCTTTACAGGTGACGGGGAGCTGTTTTTT
CASSFTGDGELFF
>TRBV4-2|NA|TRBJ2-3|NA
TGTGCCAGCAGCCAAGATGTGGGCAGGGGCACAGATACGCAGTATTTT
CASSQDVGRGTDTQYF
>TRBV2|few|TRBJ2-2|NA
TGTGCCAGTTGGGCGGGCAGATCGAACACCGGGGAGCTGTTTTTT
CASWAGRSNTGELFF
>TRBV7-2|NA|TRBJ2-2|NA
TGTGCCAGCAGCCCACCGGGAGCGGTCCCCGGGGAGCTGTTTTTT
CASSPPGAVPGELFF
>TRBV4-3|NA|TRBJ2-7|NA
TGCGCCAGCAGCCTTTACCACGGACAGATTGGGTACGAGCAGTACTTC
CASSLYHGQIGYEQYF
>TRBV6-5|NA|TRBJ2-7|TRBD2
TGTGCCAGCTGGGCTAGCGGGGGATCCTACGAGCAGTACTTC
CASWASGGSYEQYF
>TRBV9|NA|TRBJ2-3|NA
TGTGCCAGCAGCGTAGCCCCGGACATAACTAGCACAGATACGCAGTATTTT
CASSVAPDITSTDTQYF
>TRBV9|NA|TRBJ2-7|NA
TGTGCCAGCAGCGAGACAGCTAAAACCTACGAGCAGTACTTC
CASSETAKTYEQYF
>TRBV6-6|NA|TRBJ2-7|NA
TGTGCCAGCAGTACCGGGACAAGGGCCGTGTATCAGTACTTC
CASSTGTRAVYQYF
>TRBV7-9|NA|TRBJ1-1|TRBD1
TGTGCCAGCAGCTCTCCGGGCTTGCAGGGGGGAGAAGCTTTCTTT
CASSSPGLQGGEAFF
>TRBV6-1|NA|TRBJ2-3|TRBD1
TGTGCCAGCAGTCCCCGGGACAGGGAGGCAGATACGCAGTATTTT
CASSPRDREADTQYF
>TRBV19|NA|TRBJ2-7|TRBD2
TGTGCCAGCCGCCAACCGGGAGGCTACGAGCAGTACTTC
CASRQPGGYEQYF
>TRBV4-3|NA|TRBJ2-2|TRBD2
TGCGCCAGCAGCCAAGATCTCGCGGGAGCTACTGGGGAGCTGTTTTTT
CASSQDLAGATGELFF
>TRBV10-3|NA|TRBJ2-2|NA
TGTGCCATGGAAGGGGGTTCGAACACCGGGGAGCTGTTTTTT
CAMEGGSNTGELFF
>TRBV2|NA|TRBJ2-3|NA
TGTGCCAGCAAGTCGATGGGGGGAGATACGCAGTATTTT
CASKSMGGDTQYF
>TRBV4-1|many|TRBJ2-7|NA
TGCGCCAGCAGCCAGGAAACAGGTGCCTACGAGCAGTACTTC
CASSQETGAYEQYF
>TRBV9|NA|TRBJ2-7|TRBD1
TGTGCCAGCAGCGAGGGACAGGGGGCGCGGGAGCAGTACTTC
CASSEGQGAREQYF
>TRBV28|NA|TRBJ2-3|NA
TGTGCCAGCAGTTTTTCGGACAGAAAAAGGTATTTT
CASSFSDRKRYF
>TRBV28|NA|TRBJ2-7|TRBD1
TGTGCCATCAATGGACAGGAATACGAGCAGTACTTC
CAINGQEYEQYF
>TRBV7-6|NA|TRBJ2-1|TRBD2
TGTGCCAGCAGCTTAGGTGGGACTAGCGGGAGAAGGGGTGAGCAGTTCTTC
CASSLGGTSGRRGEQFF
>TRBV28|few|TRBJ2-3|NA
TGTGCCAGCAGTTTTTATAGCACAGATACGCAGTATTTT
CASSFYSTDTQYF
>TRBV11-3|few|TRBJ2-5|NA
TGTGCCAGCAGCTTGGGGGACCAGGGGGAGACCCAGTACTTC
CASSLGDQGETQYF
>TRBV11-2|NA|TRBJ2-1|NA
TGTGCCAGCAGCTTAGACGGGACCTACAATGAGCAGTTCTTC
CASSLDGTYNEQFF
>TRBV6-5|NA|TRBJ1-1|NA
TGTGCCAGCAGTGAAGTCCAGGGCTACACTGAAGCTTTCTTT
CASSEVQGYTEAFF
>TRBV4-2|few|TRBJ2-2|NA
TGTGCCAGCAGCCAAGAAGCCTCGGGGGCCGGGGAGCTGTTTTTT
CASSQEASGAGELFF
>TRBV7-9|NA|TRBJ2-5|NA
TGTGCCAGCAGCGCCCCCGGGACAATTCAAGAGACCCAGTACTTC
CASSAPGTIQETQYF
>TRBV6-4|NA|TRBJ2-5|TRBD1
TGTGCCAGCAGGACAGGGTCGGAGACCCAGTACTTC
CASRTGSETQYF
>TRBV9|NA|TRBJ2-1|TRBD2
TGTGCCAGCAGCGCAAGACTAGCGGACCTTTACAATGAGCAGTTCTTC
CASSARLADLYNEQFF
>TRBV28|few|TRBJ1-2|NA
TGTGCCAGCACACAGACTAACTATGGCTACACCTTC
CASTQTNYGYTF
>TRBV11-2|NA|TRBJ1-1|NA
TGTGCCAGCAGCTTAGCGGGGAACATGAACACTGAAGCTTTCTTT
CASSLAGNMNTEAFF
>TRBV19|few|TRBJ2-3|TRBD2
TGTGCCAGTAGGGGACCCTTGACGGGGGGGCGCACAGATACGCAGTATTTT
CASRGPLTGGRTDTQYF